This T cell receptor (beta chain) was found in a study of blood T cell repertoires in COVID-19. Assay: immunoSEQ multiplex PCR; the TCRdb copy retains only in-frame clones and omits some. Here the sample spans 280,000 or so clones, 83% being singletons. The CDR3 has 15 amino acids. V lost 4 bases, J lost 6 bases, and 4 bases stayed unmatched. CDR1 and CDR2 from the germline V gene are SGHRS and YFSETQ. Input material: peripheral blood. This chain uses TRBV5-1 with TRBJ1-6; 10 bases fit TRBD1. This receptor was obtained from a woman between 50 and 59 years old who had recovered from COVID-19. CDR3 sequence: CASSGGTGANSPLHF. The CDR3 DNA sequence: TGCGCCAGCAGCGGCGGGACAGGGGCTAATTCACCCCTCCACTTT. Full variable domain (rest looked up from reference TRBV5-1 and TRBJ1-6): KAGVTQTPRYLIKTRGQQVTLSCSPISGHRSVSWYQQTPGQGLQFLFEYFSETQRNKGNFPGRFSGRQFSNSRSEMNVSTLELGDSALYLCASSGGTGANSPLHFGNGTRLTVT.